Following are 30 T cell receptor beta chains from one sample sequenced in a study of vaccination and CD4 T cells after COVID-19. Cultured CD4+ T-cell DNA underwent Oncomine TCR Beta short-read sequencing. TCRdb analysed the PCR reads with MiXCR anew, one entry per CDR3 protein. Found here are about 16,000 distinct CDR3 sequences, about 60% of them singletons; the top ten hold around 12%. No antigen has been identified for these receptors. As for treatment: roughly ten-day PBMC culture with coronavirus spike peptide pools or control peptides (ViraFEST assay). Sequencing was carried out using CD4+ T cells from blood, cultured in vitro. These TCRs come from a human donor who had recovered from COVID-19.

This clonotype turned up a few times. The CDR3 region is CASSPYPDRGYTQYF. The CDR3 DNA is TGTGCCAGCAGCCCCTACCCAGACAGGGGCTATACGCAGTATTTT. V is TRBV7-9 and J is TRBJ2-3, with 8 bases fitting TRBD1. V shed 5 bases and J 7 bases; nucleotides not matched to a gene: 11. The CDR3 runs 15 residues. Per germline, CDR1 SEHNR and CDR2 FQNEAQ (reference sequence).

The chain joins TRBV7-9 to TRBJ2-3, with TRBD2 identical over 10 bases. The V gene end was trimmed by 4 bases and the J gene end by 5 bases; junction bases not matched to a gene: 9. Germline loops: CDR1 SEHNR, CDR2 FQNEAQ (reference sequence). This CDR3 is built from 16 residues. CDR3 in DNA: TGTGCCAGCAGCTGGGGGGCTAGCGGGGGTGTAGATACGCAGTATTTT. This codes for CASSWGASGGVDTQYF.

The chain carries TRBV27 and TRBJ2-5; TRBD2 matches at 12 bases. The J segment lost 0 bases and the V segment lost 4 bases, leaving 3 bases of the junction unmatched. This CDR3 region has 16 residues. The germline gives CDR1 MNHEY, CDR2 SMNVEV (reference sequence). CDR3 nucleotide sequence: TGTGCCAGCAGTTCTACTAGCGGGGGGTACCAAGAGACCCAGTACTTC. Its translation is CASSSTSGGYQETQYF.

CDR3 residues: CASSLAGAGTEAFF. For the CDR3, the DNA is TGCGCCAGCAGCTTGGCGGGGGCCGGCACTGAAGCTTTCTTT. V usage is TRBV5-1 and J usage is TRBJ1-1; perhaps TRBD1 as D (6 bases). The germline V gene encodes CDR1 SGHRS and CDR2 YFSETQ. Trimming pared 0 bases from V and 4 bases from J, leaving 10 bases between. The CDR3 length is 14 residues. Looking up the rest from reference TRBV5-1 and TRBJ1-1 gives the full variable domain: KAGVTQTPRYLIKTRGQQVTLSCSPISGHRSVSWYQQTPGQGLQFLFEYFSETQRNKGNFPGRFSGRQFSNSRSEMNVSTLELGDSALYLCASSLAGAGTEAFFGQGTRLTVV.

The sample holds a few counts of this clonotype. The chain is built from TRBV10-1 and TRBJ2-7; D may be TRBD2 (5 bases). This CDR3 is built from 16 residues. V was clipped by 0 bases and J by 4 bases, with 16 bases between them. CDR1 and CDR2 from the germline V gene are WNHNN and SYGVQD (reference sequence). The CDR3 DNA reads TGCGCCAGCAGTGAGTCGTCTAGCCAGTTTGGATACGAGCAGTACTTC. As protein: CASSESSSQFGYEQYF.

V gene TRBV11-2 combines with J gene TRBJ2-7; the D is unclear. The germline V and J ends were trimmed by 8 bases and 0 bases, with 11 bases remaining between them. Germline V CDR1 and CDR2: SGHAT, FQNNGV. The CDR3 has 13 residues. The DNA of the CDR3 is TGTGCCAGCCGGCCCAATTCCTCCTACGAGCAGTACTTC. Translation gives CASRPNSSYEQYF.

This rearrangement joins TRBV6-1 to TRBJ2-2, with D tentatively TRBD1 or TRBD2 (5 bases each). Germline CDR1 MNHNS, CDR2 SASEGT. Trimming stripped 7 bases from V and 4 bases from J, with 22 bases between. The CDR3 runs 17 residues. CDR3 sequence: CASKKRTGTEATGELFF. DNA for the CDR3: TGTGCCAGCAAGAAAAGGACGGGGACCGAGGCCACCGGGGAGCTGTTTTTT.

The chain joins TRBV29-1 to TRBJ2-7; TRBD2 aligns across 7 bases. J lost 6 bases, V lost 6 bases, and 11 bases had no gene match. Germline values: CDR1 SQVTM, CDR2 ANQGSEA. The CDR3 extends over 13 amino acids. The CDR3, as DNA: TGCAGCGTAGGAGGTGACGGGGGGACCGAGCAGTACTTC. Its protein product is CSVGGDGGTEQYF.

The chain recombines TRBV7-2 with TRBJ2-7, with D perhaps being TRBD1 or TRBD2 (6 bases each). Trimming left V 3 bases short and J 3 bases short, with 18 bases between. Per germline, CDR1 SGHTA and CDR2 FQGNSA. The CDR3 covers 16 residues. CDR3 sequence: CASSFTGGSQGYEQYF. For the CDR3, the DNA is TGTGCCAGCAGCTTTACCGGGGGCAGTCAAGGCTACGAGCAGTACTTC. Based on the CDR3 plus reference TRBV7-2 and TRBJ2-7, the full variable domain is GAGVSQSPSNKVTEKGKDVELRCDPISGHTALYWYRQSLGQGLEFLIYFQGNSAPDKSGLPSDRFSAERTGGSVSTLTIQRTQQEDSAVYLCASSFTGGSQGYEQYFGPGTRLTVT.

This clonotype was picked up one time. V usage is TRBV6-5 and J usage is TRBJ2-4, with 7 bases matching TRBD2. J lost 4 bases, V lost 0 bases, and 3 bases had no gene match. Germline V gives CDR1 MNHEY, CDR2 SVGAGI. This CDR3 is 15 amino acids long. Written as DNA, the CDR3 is TGTGCCAGCAGTTACTCGGTCGGGGGGAAAAACATTCAGTACTTC. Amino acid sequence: CASSYSVGGKNIQYF.

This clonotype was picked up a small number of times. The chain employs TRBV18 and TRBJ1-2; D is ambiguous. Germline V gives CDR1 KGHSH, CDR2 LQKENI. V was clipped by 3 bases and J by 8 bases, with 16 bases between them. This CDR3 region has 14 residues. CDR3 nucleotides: TGTGCCAGCTCACCGAAGAATAGAGGAGGCGGCTACACCTTC. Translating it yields CASSPKNRGGGYTF.

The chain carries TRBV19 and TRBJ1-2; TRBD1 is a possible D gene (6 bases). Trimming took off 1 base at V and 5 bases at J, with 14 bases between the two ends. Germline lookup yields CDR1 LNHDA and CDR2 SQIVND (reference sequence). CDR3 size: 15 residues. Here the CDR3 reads CASSIGGQTPYGYTF. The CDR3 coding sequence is TGTGCCAGTAGTATAGGAGGACAGACACCATATGGCTACACCTTC.

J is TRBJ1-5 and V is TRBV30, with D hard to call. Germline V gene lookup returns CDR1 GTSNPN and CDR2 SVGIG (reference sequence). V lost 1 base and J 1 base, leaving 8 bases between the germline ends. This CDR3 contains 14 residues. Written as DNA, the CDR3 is TGTGCCTGGAGTGGGGAGGCAAGCAATCAGCCCCAGCATTTT. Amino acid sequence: CAWSGEASNQPQHF.

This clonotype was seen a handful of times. CDR3 residues: CASWAGATYNEQFF. Written as DNA, the CDR3 is TGTGCCAGCTGGGCTGGGGCGACCTACAATGAGCAGTTCTTC. The chain uses TRBV7-9 and TRBJ2-1; tentatively, D is TRBD1 (5 bases). V gave up 8 bases and J gave up 2 bases, with 13 bases separating them. The CDR3 extends over 14 amino acids. Germline lookup yields CDR1 SEHNR and CDR2 FQNEAQ (reference sequence).

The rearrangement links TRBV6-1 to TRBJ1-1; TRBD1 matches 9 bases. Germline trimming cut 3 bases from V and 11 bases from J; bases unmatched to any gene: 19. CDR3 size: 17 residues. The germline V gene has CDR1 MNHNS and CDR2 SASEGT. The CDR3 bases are TGTGCCAGCAGTGATCCCGGGACAGGGTCCTCTTTCTCTATTGCTTTCTTT. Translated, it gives CASSDPGTGSSFSIAFF.

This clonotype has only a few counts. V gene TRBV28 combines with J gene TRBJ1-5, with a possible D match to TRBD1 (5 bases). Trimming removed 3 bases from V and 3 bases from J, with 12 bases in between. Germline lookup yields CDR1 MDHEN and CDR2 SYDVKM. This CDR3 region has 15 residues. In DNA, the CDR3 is TGTGCCAGCAGTTTGGGGCAGGGTCCCAATCAGCCCCAGCATTTT. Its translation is CASSLGQGPNQPQHF.

The CDR3 spells CASSEQPSGRRAKNIQYF. CDR3 in DNA: TGCGCCAGCAGTGAGCAGCCTAGCGGGAGGCGGGCCAAAAACATTCAGTACTTC. This chain joins TRBV10-1 and TRBJ2-4, with TRBD2 matching over 11 bases. V trimming: 2 bases; J trimming: 1 base; junction bases outside the gene matches: 7. The germline CDR1 and CDR2 sequences are WNHNN and SYGVQD (reference sequence). The CDR3 is made up of 18 amino acids.

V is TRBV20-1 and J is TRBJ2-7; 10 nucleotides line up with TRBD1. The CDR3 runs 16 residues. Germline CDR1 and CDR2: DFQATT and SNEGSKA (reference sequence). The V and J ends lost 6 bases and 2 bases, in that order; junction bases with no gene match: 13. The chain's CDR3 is CSAPASGTGDPYEQYF. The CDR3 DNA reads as TGCAGTGCCCCAGCTTCCGGGACAGGGGATCCCTACGAGCAGTACTTC.

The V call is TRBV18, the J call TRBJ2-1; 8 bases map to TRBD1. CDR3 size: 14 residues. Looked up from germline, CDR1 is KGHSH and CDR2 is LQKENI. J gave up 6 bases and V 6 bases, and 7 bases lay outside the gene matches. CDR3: CASSPGQGLNEQFF. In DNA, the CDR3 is TGTGCCAGCTCTCCTGGACAGGGTCTCAATGAGCAGTTCTTC.

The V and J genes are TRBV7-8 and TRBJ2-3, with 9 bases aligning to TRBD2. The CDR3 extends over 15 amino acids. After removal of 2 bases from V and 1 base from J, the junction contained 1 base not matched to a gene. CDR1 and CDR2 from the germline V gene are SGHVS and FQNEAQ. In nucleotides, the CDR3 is TGTGCCAGCAGCTTACCTAGCGGGGGCACAGATACGCAGTATTTT. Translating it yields CASSLPSGGTDTQYF.

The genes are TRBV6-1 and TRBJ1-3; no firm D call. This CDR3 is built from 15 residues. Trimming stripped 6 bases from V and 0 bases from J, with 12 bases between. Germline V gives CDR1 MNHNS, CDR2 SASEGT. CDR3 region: CASSPGRYSGNTIYF. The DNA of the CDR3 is TGTGCCAGCAGCCCTGGACGGTACTCTGGAAACACCATATATTTT.

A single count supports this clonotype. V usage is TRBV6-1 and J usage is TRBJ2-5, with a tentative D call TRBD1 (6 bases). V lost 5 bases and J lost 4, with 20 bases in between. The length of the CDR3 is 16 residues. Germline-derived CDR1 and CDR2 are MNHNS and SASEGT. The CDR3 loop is CASSRSGVFGGETQYF. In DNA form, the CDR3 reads TGTGCCAGCAGTCGATCAGGGGTTTTTGGGGGAGAGACCCAGTACTTC.

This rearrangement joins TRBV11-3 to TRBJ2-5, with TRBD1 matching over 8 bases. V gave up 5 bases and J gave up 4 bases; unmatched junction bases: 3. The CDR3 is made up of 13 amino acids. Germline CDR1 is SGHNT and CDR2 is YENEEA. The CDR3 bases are TGTGCCAGCAGCCCGACAGGGGTAGAGACCCAGTACTTC. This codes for CASSPTGVETQYF.

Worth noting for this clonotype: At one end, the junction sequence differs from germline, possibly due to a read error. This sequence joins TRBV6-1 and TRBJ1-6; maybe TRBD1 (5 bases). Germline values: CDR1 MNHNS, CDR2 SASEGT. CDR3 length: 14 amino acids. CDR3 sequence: CAISEGGVSSPLHF. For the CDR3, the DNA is TGTGCCATCAGTGAGGGAGGGGTGAGTTCACCCCTCCACTTT.

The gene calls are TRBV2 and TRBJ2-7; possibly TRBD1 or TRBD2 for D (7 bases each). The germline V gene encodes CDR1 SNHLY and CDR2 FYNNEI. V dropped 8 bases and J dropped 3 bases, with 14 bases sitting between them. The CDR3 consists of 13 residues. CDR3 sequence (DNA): TGTGCCAGCGGGAGGGACAGTAACTACGAGCAGTACTTC. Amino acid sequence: CASGRDSNYEQYF.

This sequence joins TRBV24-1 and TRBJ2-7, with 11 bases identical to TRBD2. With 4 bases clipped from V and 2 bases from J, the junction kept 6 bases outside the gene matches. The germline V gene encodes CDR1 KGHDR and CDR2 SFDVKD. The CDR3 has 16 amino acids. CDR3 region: CATSDPLAGGTYEQYF. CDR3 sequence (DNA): TGTGCCACCAGTGACCCATTAGCGGGAGGGACCTACGAGCAGTACTTC.

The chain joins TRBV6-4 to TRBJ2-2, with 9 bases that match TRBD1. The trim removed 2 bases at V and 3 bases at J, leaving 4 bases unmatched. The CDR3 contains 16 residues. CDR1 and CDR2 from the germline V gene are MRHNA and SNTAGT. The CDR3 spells CASSDTRDRDTGELFF. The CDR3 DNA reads TGTGCCAGCAGTGACACCCGGGACAGGGACACCGGGGAGCTGTTTTTT.

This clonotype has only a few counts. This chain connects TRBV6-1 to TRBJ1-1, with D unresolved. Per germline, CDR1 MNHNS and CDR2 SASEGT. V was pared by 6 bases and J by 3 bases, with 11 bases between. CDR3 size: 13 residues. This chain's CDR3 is CASRNSIYTEAFF. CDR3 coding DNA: TGTGCCAGCAGAAACAGCATTTACACTGAAGCTTTCTTT.

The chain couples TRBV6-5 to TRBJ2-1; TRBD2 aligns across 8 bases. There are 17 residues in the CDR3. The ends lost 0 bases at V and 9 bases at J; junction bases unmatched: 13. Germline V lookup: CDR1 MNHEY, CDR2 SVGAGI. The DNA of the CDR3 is TGTGCCAGCAGTTACTCGCCTGTAAGCGGGAGCGCGGGTGAGCAGTTCTTC. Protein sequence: CASSYSPVSGSAGEQFF.

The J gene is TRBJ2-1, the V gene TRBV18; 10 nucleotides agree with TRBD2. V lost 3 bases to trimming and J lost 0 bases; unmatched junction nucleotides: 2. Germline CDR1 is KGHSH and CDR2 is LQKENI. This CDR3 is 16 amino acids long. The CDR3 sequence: CASSPRTSGSYNEQFF. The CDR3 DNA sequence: TGTGCCAGCTCACCGCGGACTAGCGGCTCCTACAATGAGCAGTTCTTC.